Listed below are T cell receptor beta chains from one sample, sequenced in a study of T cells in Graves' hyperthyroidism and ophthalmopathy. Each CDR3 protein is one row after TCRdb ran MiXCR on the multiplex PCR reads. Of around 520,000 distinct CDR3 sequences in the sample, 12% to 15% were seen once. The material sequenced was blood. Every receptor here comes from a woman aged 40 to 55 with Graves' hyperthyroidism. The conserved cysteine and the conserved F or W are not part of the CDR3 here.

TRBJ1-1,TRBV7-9,ASSPPGPNTEAF
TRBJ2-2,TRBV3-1,ASSSSGRNTGELF
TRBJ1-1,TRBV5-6,ASSLNDAIGAEAF
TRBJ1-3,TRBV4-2,ASSQGAEQGRSGNTIY
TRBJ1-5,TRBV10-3,AISDVNQPQH
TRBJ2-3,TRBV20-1,SARDSSGSSDTQY
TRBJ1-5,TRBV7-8,ASNTGPGQPQH
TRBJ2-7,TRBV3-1,ASSPTGGTGGAEQY
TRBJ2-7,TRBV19,ASSIVGGEQY
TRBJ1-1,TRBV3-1,ASSQDSWGRNGAF
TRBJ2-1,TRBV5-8,ASSGWIDNEQF
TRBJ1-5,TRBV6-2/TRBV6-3,ASRQGNGNQPQH
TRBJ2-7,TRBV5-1,ASSTTSGSYEQY
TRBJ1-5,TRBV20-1,SAGTGGDDQPQH
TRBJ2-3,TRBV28,ASSSRDNYRTDTQY
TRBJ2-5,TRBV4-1,ASSQDRGGRAQETQY
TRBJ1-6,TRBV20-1,SARDGSGVRGNSPLH
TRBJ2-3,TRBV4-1,ASSPNMGAADTQY
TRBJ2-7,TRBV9,ASSVHGQGGSEQY
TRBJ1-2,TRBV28,ASSFPGDLAGYT
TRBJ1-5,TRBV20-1,SARTGTGASNSNQPQH
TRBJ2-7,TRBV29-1,SVEGEGATVYEQY
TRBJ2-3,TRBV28,ASSFGIGSADTQY
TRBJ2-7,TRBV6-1,ASSEKGVERASYEQY
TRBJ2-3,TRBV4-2,ASSQGGGLEDTQY
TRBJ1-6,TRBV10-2,ASSESSQGDSPLH
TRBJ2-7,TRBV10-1,ASSQTTGPYEQY
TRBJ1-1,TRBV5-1,ASSLGGQGTEAF
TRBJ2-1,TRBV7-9,ASSLPGQGADEQF
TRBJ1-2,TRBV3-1,ASSHRGQGARGYT
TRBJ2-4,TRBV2,ASSEEPTGNQY
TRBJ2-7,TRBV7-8,ASSLQGVSYEQY
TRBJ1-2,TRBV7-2,ASSARTGGVYGYT
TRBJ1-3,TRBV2,ASRGGGVRNTIY
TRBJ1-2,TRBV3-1,ASSQDSGQSYGYT
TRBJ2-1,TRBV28,ASSSGTHYNEQF
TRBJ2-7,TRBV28,ASGTGMREQY
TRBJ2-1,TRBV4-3,ASSQDKGVGNEQF
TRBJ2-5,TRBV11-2,ASSLGSGAETQY
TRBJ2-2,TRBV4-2,ASSPRQGDTGELF
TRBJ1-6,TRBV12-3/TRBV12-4,ASSLRQGRSPLH
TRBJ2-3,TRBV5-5,ASSFPVGQSTDTQY
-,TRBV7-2,ASSLVAGAHEQF
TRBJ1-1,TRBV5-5,ASSPASGEVTEAF
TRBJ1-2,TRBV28,ASSTTGLGYGYT
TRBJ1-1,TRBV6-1,ASTPATGLTEAF
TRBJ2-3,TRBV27,ASSPPPTDTQY
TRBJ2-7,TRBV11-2,ASSLWTTRDRPSYEQY
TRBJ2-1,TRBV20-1,SAEVGLPYNEQF
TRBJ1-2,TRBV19,ASSIPRDYGYT
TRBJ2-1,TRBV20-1,SARGFLAGGGSESYNEQF
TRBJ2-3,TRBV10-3,AISGTSGATDTQY
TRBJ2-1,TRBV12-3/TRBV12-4,ASRSGTGSYNEQF
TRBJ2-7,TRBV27,ASSLSQGWAYEQY
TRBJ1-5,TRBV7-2,ASSLYGTSHQPQH
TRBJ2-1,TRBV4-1,ASSPSSAQYNEQF
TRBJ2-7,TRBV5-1,ASNTGTSGAEQY
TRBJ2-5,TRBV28,ASSFPAGETQY